What follows are 8 T cell receptor beta chains derived from one specimen sequenced in a study of blood T cells in healthy people across ages. PCR was performed a second time for about 7 to 11 cycles using a sample-barcoded 5' primer and a J-beta primer mix. TCRdb re-called the 5' RACE reads through MiXCR, storing one row per CDR3 protein. The data show 850,000 to 950,000 distinct CDR3 sequences, less than 35% seen once. Sequencing was performed on blood. Receptors were obtained from a woman older than 75 in good health.

This clonotype showed up just a few times. One junction end does not reproduce the germline sequence, and a read error may be involved. The DNA of the CDR3 is TGCAGTGCTATTTTTGGACTAGCGGGGGGGCAGTTCAATGGGCAGTTCTTC. Translation gives CSAIFGLAGGQFNGQFF. This rearrangement joins TRBV20-1 to TRBJ2-1; 15 bases agree with TRBD2. Germline V gene lookup returns CDR1 DFQATT and CDR2 SNEGSKA (reference sequence). The length of the CDR3 is 17 residues.

V usage is TRBV4-1 and J usage is TRBJ2-3; 7 bases fit TRBD1. Unmatched junction bases numbered 9, after V lost 5 bases and J lost 1 base. Looked up from germline, CDR1 is MGHRA and CDR2 is YSYEKL. The CDR3 length is 16 residues. The CDR3, as DNA: TGCGCCAGCAGCAGGCTGGACAGGTTGGGCACAGATACGCAGTATTTT. Its protein product is CASSRLDRLGTDTQYF.

In its sample, this clonotype was seen once. The rearrangement links TRBV5-5 to TRBJ2-7, with a tentative D call TRBD1 (7 bases). Gene TRBJ2-5 matches the end of the DNA better, so the J call may be wrong. This CDR3 is built from 15 residues. The germline V gene encodes CDR1 SGHKS and CDR2 YYEKEE (reference sequence). The CDR3 loop reads CASSPPLRGVQTQYF. In nucleotides, the CDR3 is TGTGCCAGCAGCCCACCCCTCAGGGGGGTTCAGACCCAGTACTTC.

This clonotype was counted ten times or more. This rearrangement joins TRBV6-1 to TRBJ2-7, with 7 bases lining up with TRBD1. Per the germline V gene, CDR1 is MNHNS and CDR2 is SASEGT. The CDR3 has 15 residues. V shed 4 bases, J shed 4 bases, and the junction held 10 bases outside the gene matches. CDR3 sequence (DNA): TGTGCCAGCAGTGGCCCTACAGGGGCGCGATACGAGCAGTACTTC. Residues: CASSGPTGARYEQYF.

This clonotype has more than one count but fewer than ten. V and J are TRBV30 and TRBJ1-5; D is ambiguous. The CDR3 spans 16 residues. Per the germline V gene, CDR1 is GTSNPN and CDR2 is SVGIG (reference sequence). Trimming pared 1 base from V and 5 bases from J, leaving 18 bases between. This CDR3 reads CAWSGRLVKPDQPQHF. In nucleotides, the CDR3 is TGTGCCTGGAGTGGACGCTTGGTAAAGCCAGATCAGCCCCAGCATTTT.

In this sample, this clonotype turned up a few times. V is TRBV30 and J is TRBJ2-3; 12 bases are a match to TRBD2. The CDR3 runs to 17 residues. V lost 0 bases and J lost 5; bases outside the gene matches: 9. Germline V gene lookup returns CDR1 GTSNPN and CDR2 SVGIG (reference sequence). In DNA, the CDR3 is TGTGCCTGGAGTGTACTGAGGACTAGCGGGGCCAGAGATACGCAGTATTTT. Translated: CAWSVLRTSGARDTQYF.

The gene calls are TRBV20-1 and TRBJ2-7; perhaps TRBD2 as D (6 bases). This CDR3 has 14 amino acids. V lost 6 bases and J 5 bases, leaving 20 bases between the germline ends. The V gene's germline CDR1 is DFQATT and CDR2 SNEGSKA (reference sequence). The CDR3 DNA reads as TGCAGTGCCCCACCACTAGCCACGGGCCACGAGCAGTACTTC. Protein product: CSAPPLATGHEQYF.

This clonotype was seen repeatedly, ten times or more. The chain links TRBV7-2 to TRBJ2-1; TRBD1 matches at 8 bases. This CDR3 spans 14 amino acids. V lost 5 bases, J lost 9 bases, and 9 bases stayed unmatched. Per germline, CDR1 SGHTA and CDR2 FQGNSA. The CDR3 region is CASSTQWDRTEQFF. In nucleotides, the CDR3 is TGTGCCAGCAGCACACAATGGGACAGGACTGAGCAGTTCTTC.